The clone carrying this TCR beta chain was seen only once. The assay was immunoSEQ multiplex PCR, and TCRdb's table has in-frame clones only and misses some. The sample carries some 70,000 clones, around 85% recorded once. The source of the sample is a study of T cell changes during pregnancy in multiple sclerosis. V was clipped by 1 base and J by 2 bases, with 9 bases between them. This CDR3 is built from 15 residues. Germline V gene lookup returns CDR1 SGDLS and CDR2 YYNGEE. The V call is TRBV9, the J call TRBJ2-2; D is ambiguous. This specimen was peripheral blood, taken before pregnancy. This TCR came from a female donor with multiple sclerosis, enrolled in a pregnancy study. The CDR3 region is CASSVFQVNTGELFF. In DNA, the CDR3 is TGTGCCAGCAGCGTATTCCAGGTCAACACCGGGGAGCTGTTTTTT.